Presented here are 12 T cell receptor beta chains from one specimen sequenced in a study of T cells expressing NK-cell markers. From its re-call of the 5' RACE reads, TCRdb lists each CDR3 protein once, without DNA. The specimen's table records about 460,000 distinct CDR3 sequences. The sequenced material came from blood T cells: a sorted CD56 or NKG2C T cell subset, CD4+ or CD8+ T cells, or bulk PBMC T cells (not recorded which). Every receptor here comes from a woman aged 45 to 65 in good health.

The chain couples TRBV28 to TRBJ2-2; the D gene TCRdb calls, TRBD2, cannot be checked with no DNA. Germline CDR1 reads MDHEN; CDR2 reads SYDVKM. CDR3 length equals 12 residues. CDR3 loop: CASSWERGELFF.

The rearrangement uses TRBV10-1 and TRBJ2-4. The CDR3 contains 18 residues. Germline CDR1 reads WNHNN; CDR2 reads SYGVQD (reference sequence). CDR3 sequence reads: CASSESHTVALAKNIQYF.

The chain employs TRBV10-3 and TRBJ2-7. The CDR3 sequence is 13 residues long. Germline V CDR1 and CDR2: ENHRY, SYGVKD. CDR3 in amino acids: CAIRGSSSYEQYF.

The genes are TRBV2 and TRBJ2-1; the TCRdb call, TRBD2, lacks DNA for checking. Germline CDR1 SNHLY, CDR2 FYNNEI. The CDR3 contains 14 residues. CDR3 loop: CASSDPSGRNEQFF.

The genes are TRBV19 and TRBJ2-5. Germline V gene data show CDR1 as LNHDA and CDR2 as SQIVND (reference sequence). CDR3 length equals 13 residues. The CDR3 sequence is CASSKTRTDGQYF.

The rearrangement uses TRBV2 and TRBJ2-7. The germline V gene has CDR1 SNHLY and CDR2 FYNNEI. The CDR3 is 16 residues long. The chain's CDR3 is CASEKNLLSGSYEQYF.

The V call is TRBV20-1, the J call TRBJ1-5; TCRdb outputs TRBD1, but without DNA this stays unchecked. Germline V CDR1 and CDR2: DFQATT, SNEGSKA (reference sequence). The CDR3 spans 14 residues. The CDR3 loop reads CSARAVQGNQPQHF.

The CDR3 region is CASSGTSGDTQYF. V gene TRBV12-3 or TRBV12-4 combines with J gene TRBJ2-3; TCRdb's assignment of TRBD2 cannot be checked, as there is no DNA. CDR3 length: 13 residues.

The genes are TRBV27 and TRBJ1-5; the D call of TRBD1 rests on TCRdb alone, since no DNA is present to check it. The germline V gene encodes CDR1 MNHEY and CDR2 SMNVEV (reference sequence). CDR3 length: 14 residues. The CDR3 is CASSWGRGFQPQHF.

The chain employs TRBV5-1 and TRBJ2-2; the D gene TCRdb calls, TRBD2, cannot be checked with no DNA. Germline-derived CDR1 and CDR2 are SGHRS and YFSETQ. This CDR3 spans 17 amino acids. The CDR3 sequence: CASSSRPTSANTGELFF.

This chain joins TRBV12-3 or TRBV12-4 and TRBJ2-5. The CDR3 sequence is 14 residues long. CDR3 loop: CASSITTEQETQYF.

V gene TRBV12-3 or TRBV12-4 combines with J gene TRBJ2-5; no DNA is available, so the TRBD1 call from TCRdb remains unchecked. CDR3 length: 14 amino acids. CDR3 loop: CASSWERQGETQYF.